This entry is about one T cell receptor (beta chain). The antigen is unknown. Those patients with uncontrolled infection, other autoimmune disease, pregnancy or lactation were excluded. The sample originates from a study of T cells in Graves' hyperthyroidism and ophthalmopathy. Study outcomes and limitations: Progression to ophthalmopathy was predicted a median of approximately seven months early. Ophthalmopathy was told apart from stable hyperthyroidism by a 13 V-J model.

Germline CDR1 MGHDK, CDR2 SYGVNS. The CDR3 extends over 13 amino acids. The germline V and J ends were trimmed by 2 bases and 4 bases, with 7 bases remaining between them. Template material for amplifying TCR beta CDR3 regions consisted of RNA transcripts. The HTBI primer set drove a first-round RT-PCR of the TCR CDR3. TCRdb recomputed calls from the multiplex PCR reads with MiXCR, one row per CDR3 protein. The profile shows under 400,000 distinct CDR3 sequences, approximately 14% of them singletons. This chain joins TRBV25-1 and TRBJ2-3; D not certain. This receptor was identified in a woman aged 60-75 years with Graves' ophthalmopathy. The sequenced sample consisted of blood. DNA of the CDR3: TGTGCCAGCAGTGAACAGAGTTCAGATACGCAGTATTTT. Protein: CASSEQSSDTQYF.